This T cell receptor (beta chain) was captured by sequencing in a study of a mutant IDH1 vaccine in newly diagnosed glioma. Study background: The start of vaccination came 4-6 weeks after radiotherapy alone, or with temozolomide cycles.

Sequencing was performed with immunoSEQ multiplex PCR; in TCRdb, only in-frame clones are kept and a portion is missing. The sample includes fewer than 65,000 clones, 70% to 90% of them seen just once. As regards this clone: Its antigen is unknown.

Germline CDR1 and CDR2: GTSNPN and SVGIG (reference sequence). V lost 1 base, J lost 8 bases, and 7 bases stayed unmatched. The CDR3 has 15 amino acids. The time point was: week 5, during vaccination. Doses consisted of 300 ug of mutant IDH1 20-mer peptide each, paired with topical imiquimod. The TCR sequence derives from a man aged 25 to 40 with glioma. Sequenced material: PBMCs, taken from a glioma patient whose treatment included an IDH1 peptide vaccine. The chain carries TRBV30 and TRBJ2-3; 12 nucleotides align to TRBD2. DNA of the CDR3: TGTGCCTGGAGTGATCTAGCGGGGGGGCCTTTTACGCAGTATTTT. Amino acid sequence: CAWSDLAGGPFTQYF.